This T cell receptor beta chain was captured in a study of shared clonotypes between healthy human individuals (dated by TCRdb to about 2020). Looking at the study overall: A couple of women and a few men aged 18 to 49 years were included in the cohort. To estimate repertoire size and how much clonotype sharing occurs between individuals, the study deeply sequenced the blood TCR repertoires of about 5 healthy adults. Per donor, leukapheresis produced somewhere between about 0.94 and 9 billion PBMCs. To increase sequencing depth and limit assay-specific biases, TCR repertoire library preparation and sequencing were carried out by different laboratories using diverse techniques. For each donor, CD4 naive and CD4 memory were each given three plates, CD8 naive was given two plates, and CD8 memory was given one plate. Summary of the overall study and its limitations: Compared with non-shared clonotypes, the clonotypes found in all four sorted-subset donors had higher generation probabilities. Naive subsets generally had larger estimated clonotype richness than memory subsets did. Sampling was limited to blood, and TCR repertoires in tissue likely differ from TCR repertoires in blood. Based on pairwise subsampling, the degree of clonotype sharing among donors was expected to be affected by sequencing depth. Sharing across four donors was observed for around 5% of naive CD4, over 3% of naive CD8, 2% to 2.5% of memory CD4, and about 0.4% of memory CD8 clonotypes. Rarefaction of sorted-subset datasets indicated incomplete sequencing despite the large sequencing depth. The small number of donors limited the genetic and exposure-history diversity represented.

About this clone itself: The specificity of this receptor is unknown. No much larger clonotype is one base removed from it; base qualities were not supplied.

Donors were healthy HIV-negative adults with no recently reported acute infections or vaccinations. Only Caucasian adults living in Nashville, Tennessee, USA were represented among the donors. Magnetic negative selection was used to enrich CD4+ T cells, after which naive cells were positively selected on CD45RA and the negative fraction became the memory subset. Blood was obtained by leukapheresis, after which PBMCs were separated by Ficoll-Histopaque density gradient centrifugation and cryopreserved in liquid nitrogen vapor phase. Analytical flow cytometry was used to check the purity and quantity of every magnetically sorted T cell population. Genomic DNA was isolated from every sorted fraction and measured by UV absorbance on a Nanodrop 2000c. Using the deep immunoSEQ assay, TCR CDR3 regions were amplified from genomic DNA by multiplex PCR. Genomic DNA extracted from each cell subset was distributed evenly over all wells of several immunoSEQ 96-well plates, and each plate served as one replicate. For sorted subsets, roughly 200 ng of genomic DNA, equivalent to 30,000 or so T cell genomes, went into each replicate PCR. Purified libraries were quantified with a Qubit 3.0 fluorometer, sized on a Bioanalyzer 2100, and re-quantified with the KAPA Library Quantification kit. A separate single-read 150-cycle Illumina NextSeq 550 flow cell was used to sequence each immunoSEQ 96-well plate. Per the original workflow: The immunoSEQ output contained only junctional sequences without quality scores, so filtering could not match that applied to full-length reads. To assign V/J genes and CDR3, sequences were annotated against IMGT germline references using PyIR, a Python wrapper for IgBLAST v1.9. Reads were filtered out if the reads had weak V/J assignments (E-value above 1e-6), no CDR3, stop codons, out-of-frame junctions, or ambiguous translated residues. A V3J clonotype was defined by an identical inferred V gene, J gene, and CDR3 amino acid sequence. Percentage overlap between repertoires was calculated by dividing the number of shared unique clonotypes by the size of the smaller repertoire. RTK rarefaction, the Chao1 estimator, and Recon v2.1 estimates of unobserved clonotypes were used to assess repertoire richness. Generation probabilities were computed with OLGA for all TCRbeta clonotypes obtained by the gDNA method from several donors. Held by TCRdb, this immuneACCESS table contains in-frame sequences only and omits some clones. Under half of the omission traces to an unresolved V gene where checked; the cause of the rest is unknown. The DNA gave D and trimming, while V, J and clone size come from that table. For this sample there are 1.5 million to 1.9 million clones; nearly 99% appear just once. The top ten constitute roughly 0.45% of the sample.

Source material: naive CD4+ T cells sorted from blood. Taken with the paper, the label for cell subset or site translates to: CD45RA+ positively selected. The origin of this receptor is a man aged 30-40 years in good health.

The DNA is as follows: TGCGCCAGCAGACCGGACAGGTTATCGCACTACGAGCAGTACTTC. It is translated as CASRPDRLSHYEQYF. Recombination linked TRBV5-1 to TRBJ2-7, and 7 junctional nucleotides match TRBD1. CDR1 and CDR2, looked up from the germline V gene, are SGHRS and YFSETQ. V trim: 5 bases; J trim: 3 bases; unmatched bases: 11. The CDR3 holds 15 amino acids from the cysteine to the phenylalanine. Only the CDR3 DNA is retained, 45 bases long and in frame from the first base.